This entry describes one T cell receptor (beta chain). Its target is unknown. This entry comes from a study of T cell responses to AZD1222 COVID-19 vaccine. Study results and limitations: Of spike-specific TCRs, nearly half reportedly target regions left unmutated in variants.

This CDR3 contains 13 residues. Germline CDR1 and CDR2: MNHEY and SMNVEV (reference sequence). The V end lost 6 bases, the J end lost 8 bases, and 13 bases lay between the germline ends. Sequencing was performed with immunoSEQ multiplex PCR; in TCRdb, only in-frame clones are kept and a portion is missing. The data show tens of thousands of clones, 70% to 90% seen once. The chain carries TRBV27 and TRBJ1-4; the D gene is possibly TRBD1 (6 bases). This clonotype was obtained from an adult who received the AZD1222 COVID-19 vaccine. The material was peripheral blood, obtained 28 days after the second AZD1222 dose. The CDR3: CASSPRTGEKLFF. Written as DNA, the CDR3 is TGTGCCAGCAGCCCACGCACAGGGGAAAAACTGTTTTTT.